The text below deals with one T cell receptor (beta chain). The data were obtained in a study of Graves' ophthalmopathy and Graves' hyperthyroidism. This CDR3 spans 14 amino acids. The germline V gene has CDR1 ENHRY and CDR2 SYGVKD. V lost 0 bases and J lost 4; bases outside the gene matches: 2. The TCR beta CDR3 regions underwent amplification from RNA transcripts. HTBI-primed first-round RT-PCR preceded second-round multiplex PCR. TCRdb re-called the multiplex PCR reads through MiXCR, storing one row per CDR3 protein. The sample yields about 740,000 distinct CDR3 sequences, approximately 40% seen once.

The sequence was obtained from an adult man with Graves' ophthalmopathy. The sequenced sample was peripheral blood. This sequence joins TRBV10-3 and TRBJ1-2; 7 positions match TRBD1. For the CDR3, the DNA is TGTGCCATCAGTGAGTCGAGGGACAGCTATGGCTACACCTTC. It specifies CAISESRDSYGYTF.